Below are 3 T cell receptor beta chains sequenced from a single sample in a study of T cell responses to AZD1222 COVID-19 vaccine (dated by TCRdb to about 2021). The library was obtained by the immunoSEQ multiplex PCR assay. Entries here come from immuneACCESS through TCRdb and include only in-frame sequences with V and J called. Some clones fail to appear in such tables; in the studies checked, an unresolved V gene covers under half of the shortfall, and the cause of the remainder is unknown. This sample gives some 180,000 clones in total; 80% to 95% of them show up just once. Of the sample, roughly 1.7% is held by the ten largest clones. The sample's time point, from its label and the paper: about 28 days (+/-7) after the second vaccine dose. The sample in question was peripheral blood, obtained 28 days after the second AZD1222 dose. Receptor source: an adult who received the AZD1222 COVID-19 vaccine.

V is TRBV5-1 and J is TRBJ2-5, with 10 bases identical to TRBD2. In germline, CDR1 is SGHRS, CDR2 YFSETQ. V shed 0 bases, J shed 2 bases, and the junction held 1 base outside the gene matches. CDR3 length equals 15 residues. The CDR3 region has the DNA TGCGCCAGCAGCTTGGAACTAGCGGGGCAAGAGACCCAGTACTTC. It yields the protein CASSLELAGQETQYF.

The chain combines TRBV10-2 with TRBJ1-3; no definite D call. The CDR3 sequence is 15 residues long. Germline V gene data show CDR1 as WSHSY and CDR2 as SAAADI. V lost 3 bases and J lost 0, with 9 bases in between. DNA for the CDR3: TGCGCCAGCAGTGAATGGTCCGGCTCTGGAAACACCATATATTTT. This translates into CASSEWSGSGNTIYF.

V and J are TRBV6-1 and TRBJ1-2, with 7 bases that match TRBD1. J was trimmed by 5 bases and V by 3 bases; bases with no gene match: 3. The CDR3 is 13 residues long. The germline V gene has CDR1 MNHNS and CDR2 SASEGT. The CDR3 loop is CASSEEGAYGYTF. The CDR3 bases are TGTGCCAGCAGTGAGGAGGGGGCGTATGGCTACACCTTC.